What follows are 2 T cell receptor beta chains derived from one specimen sequenced in a study of T cell responses to AZD1222 COVID-19 vaccine (dated by TCRdb to the early 2020s). The time point label, as the study defines it: about 28 days (+/-7) after the second vaccine dose. Library construction relied on the immunoSEQ multiplex PCR assay. TCRdb stores this immuneACCESS table with in-frame sequences only. Part of the clones is absent; in the studies checked, under half of the shortfall reflects unresolved V genes, and no reason is known for the rest. This sample gives 150,000 to 200,000 clones in total; more than 75% of them show up just once. The top ten hold approximately 4.3% of the sample. This specimen was peripheral blood, taken 28 days after the second AZD1222 dose. These receptors all stem from an adult who received the AZD1222 COVID-19 vaccine.

The CDR3 nucleotides read TGCGCCAGCAGCACTTCGCGGGAGAATTCACCCCTCCACTTT. Protein: CASSTSRENSPLHF. The chain combines TRBV5-1 with TRBJ1-6; D is unresolved. The germline CDR1 and CDR2 sequences are SGHRS and YFSETQ. The germline V and J ends were trimmed by 4 bases and 7 bases, with 12 bases remaining between them. This CDR3 spans 14 amino acids.

The genes are TRBV19 and TRBJ2-2; D gene ambiguous. Trimming took off 3 bases at V and 7 bases at J, with 3 bases between the two ends. This CDR3 spans 11 amino acids. The germline V gene has CDR1 LNHDA and CDR2 SQIVND (reference sequence). The CDR3 sequence is CASSIHGELFF. The CDR3 bases are TGTGCCAGTAGTATCCACGGGGAGCTGTTTTTT.